Below, 7 T cell receptor beta chains from the same sample are listed, as sequenced in a study of tissue T cells after allogeneic stem cell transplantation. The table came from immunoSEQ multiplex PCR; TCRdb's copy has only in-frame clones and leaves some out. The table records around 1,300 clones, about 50% of them present only once. Time point described: mouse harvest day 14 after allogeneic transplant. Each mouse received 10^7 T-cell-depleted marrow cells plus 10^6 splenic CD5+ T cells by tail vein. Input material: spleen. These receptors were taken from a female BALB/c mouse given C57BL/6 T cells with graft-versus-host disease after an allogeneic hematopoietic cell transplant.

This clone was counted between two and nine times. Germline and genes: mouse. Coverage ceases 1 residue before the CDR3 finishes, and the germline J gene fills in the end. The genes are TRBV5 and TRBJ2-1, with 11 positions matching TRBD2. The CDR3 length is 15 residues. Unmatched junction bases numbered 1, after V lost 2 bases and J lost 4 bases. Germline CDR1 is LGHNA and CDR2 is YNLKQL (reference sequence). The CDR3 DNA, read in part, is TGTGCCAGCAGCCAACGGGACTGGGGGTATGCTGAGCAGTTC. Its protein is CASSQRDWGYAEQF. The entire CDR3 protein is CASSQRDWGYAEQFF.

This clone was detected only a few times. A single base is all that separates this from a far larger clone, so a read error is likely. Gene names are mouse gene names. The CDR3 extends 1 residue past the end of the read, so its final part is completed from the germline J gene. Within the sample, other DNA sequences also encode this same CDR3. The chain employs TRBV13-2 and TRBJ2-5; 14 bases are shared with TRBD2. CDR3 length: 16 amino acids. CDR1 and CDR2 from the germline V gene are NNHNN and SYGAGS (reference sequence). V dropped 5 bases and J dropped 4; count of bases not matched to a gene: 6. The part of the CDR3 DNA that was read is TGTGCCAGCGGGGGGGGACTGGGGGGGCGCGAAGACACCCAGTAC. Residues: CASGGGLGGREDTQY. The whole CDR3 sequence is CASGGGLGGREDTQYF.

This clone is labeled medium-sized. Gene and germline names: mouse. The read ends 1 residue shy of where the CDR3 ends; the end is completed using the germline J gene. The chain uses TRBV2 and TRBJ1-5; the D is unclear. Germline V gene sequence: CDR1 LGHNA, CDR2 YSYQKL. The CDR3 is made up of 13 amino acids. Between the trimmed V and J ends, which lost 0 bases and 3 bases, there was a span of 3 bases. The part of the CDR3 DNA that was read is TGTGCCAGCAGCCAAGACAGCAACCAGGCTCCGCTT. Protein: CASSQDSNQAPL. The CDR3 reads in full as CASSQDSNQAPLF.

This clone is termed medium-sized. The genes are named according to mouse. The read ends 1 residue shy of where the CDR3 ends; the end is completed using the germline J gene. The chain uses TRBV5 and TRBJ2-7; the D gene could be TRBD1 or TRBD2 (6 bases each). The CDR3 totals 15 residues. The V gene lost 2 bases and the J gene lost 0 bases, with 11 bases spanning the gap. CDR1 is LGHNA, CDR2 YNLKQL, per germline (reference sequence). The sequenced CDR3 bases are TGTGCCAGCAGCCAAAGAGGGGGGAGCTCCTATGAACAGTAC. Its translation: CASSQRGGSSYEQY. The whole CDR3 region reads CASSQRGGSSYEQYF.

With regard to this clone: The listed genes are named as in mouse. CDR3 DNA, as far as it was read: TGCACCTGCAGTGCAGAAAAACTGGGGGGTCAAGACACCCAGTAC. Its protein product is CTCSAEKLGGQDTQY. The CDR3 as a whole reads CTCSAEKLGGQDTQYF. This rearrangement joins TRBV1 to TRBJ2-5, with 9 bases matching TRBD2. Read data end 1 residue before the CDR3 end; the end is taken from the germline J gene. V trimming: 0 bases; J trimming: 3 bases; junction bases outside the gene matches: 4. Germline V gene sequence: CDR1 NSQYPW, CDR2 LRSPGD (reference sequence). This CDR3 spans 16 amino acids.

Details on this clone: The germline and genes are mouse ones. The DNA read from the CDR3 is TGTGCCAGCAGTCCCGGGGTCAACGAAAGATTATTT. Translation gives CASSPGVNERLF. The entire CDR3 reads CASSPGVNERLFF. The gene calls are TRBV15 and TRBJ1-4; no clear D. The read falls 1 residue short of the CDR3 end, and the missing part is taken from the germline J gene. This CDR3 is built from 13 residues. Germline V gene sequence: CDR1 SGHND, CDR2 FRSKSL. V was pared by 5 bases and J by 4 bases, with 8 bases between.

Worth noting for this clone: Gene names refer to mouse genes. The read halts 1 residue ahead of the CDR3 end, with the missing end drawn from the germline J gene. The V call is TRBV26, the J call TRBJ2-2; 9 positions agree with TRBD1. Trimming at V came to 6 bases and at J to 2 bases, leaving 1 base not matched to a gene. This CDR3 spans 14 amino acids. From germline, CDR1 is KGHPV and CDR2 FQNQEV (reference sequence). The CDR3 region is CASSGTGNTGQLYF. The sequenced part of the CDR3 DNA is TGTGCCAGCAGCGGGACAGGGAACACCGGGCAGCTCTAC.